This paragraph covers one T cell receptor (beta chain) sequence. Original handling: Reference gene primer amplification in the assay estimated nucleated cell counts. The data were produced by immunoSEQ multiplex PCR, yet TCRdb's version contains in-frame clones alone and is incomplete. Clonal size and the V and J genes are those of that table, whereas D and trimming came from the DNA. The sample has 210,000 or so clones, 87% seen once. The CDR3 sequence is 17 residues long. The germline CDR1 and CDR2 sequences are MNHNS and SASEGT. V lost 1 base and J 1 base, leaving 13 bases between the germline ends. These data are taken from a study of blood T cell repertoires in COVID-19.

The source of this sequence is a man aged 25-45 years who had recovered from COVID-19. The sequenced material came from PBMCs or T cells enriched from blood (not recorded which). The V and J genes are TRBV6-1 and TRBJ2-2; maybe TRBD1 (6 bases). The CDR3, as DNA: TGTGCCAGCAGTGAAGAGTGGGGGCTACGGAACACCGGGGAGCTGTTTTTT. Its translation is CASSEEWGLRNTGELFF.